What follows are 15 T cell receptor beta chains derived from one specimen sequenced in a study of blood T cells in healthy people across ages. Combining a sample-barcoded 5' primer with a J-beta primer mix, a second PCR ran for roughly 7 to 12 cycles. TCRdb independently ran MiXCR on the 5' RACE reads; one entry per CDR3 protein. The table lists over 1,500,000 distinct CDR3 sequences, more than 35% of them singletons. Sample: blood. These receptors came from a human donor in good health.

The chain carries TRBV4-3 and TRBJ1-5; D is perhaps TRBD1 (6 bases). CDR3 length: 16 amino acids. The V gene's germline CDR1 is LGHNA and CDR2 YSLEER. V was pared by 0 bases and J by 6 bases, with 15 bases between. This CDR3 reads CASSQELGASSQPQHF. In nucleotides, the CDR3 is TGCGCCAGCAGCCAAGAATTGGGGGCGTCGAGTCAGCCCCAGCATTTT.

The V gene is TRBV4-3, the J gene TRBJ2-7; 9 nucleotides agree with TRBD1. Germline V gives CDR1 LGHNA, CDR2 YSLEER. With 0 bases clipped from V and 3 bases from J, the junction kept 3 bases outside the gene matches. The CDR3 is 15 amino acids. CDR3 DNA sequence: TGCGCCAGCAGCCAAGAACAGGGGGCGGGCTACGAGCAGTACTTC. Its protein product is CASSQEQGAGYEQYF.

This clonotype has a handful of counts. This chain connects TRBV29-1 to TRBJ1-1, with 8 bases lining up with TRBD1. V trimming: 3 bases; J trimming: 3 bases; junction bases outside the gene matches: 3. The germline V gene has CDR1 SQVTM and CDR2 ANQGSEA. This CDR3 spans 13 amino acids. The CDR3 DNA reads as TGCAGCGTTGATCCGGACAGGGACACTGAAGCTTTCTTT. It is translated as CSVDPDRDTEAFF.

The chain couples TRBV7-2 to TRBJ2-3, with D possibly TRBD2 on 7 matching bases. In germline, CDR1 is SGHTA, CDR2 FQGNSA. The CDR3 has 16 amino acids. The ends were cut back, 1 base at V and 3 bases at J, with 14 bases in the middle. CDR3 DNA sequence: TGTGCCAGCAGCTTAGTTCTAGGGGGGGAGACAGATACGCAGTATTTT. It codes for CASSLVLGGETDTQYF.

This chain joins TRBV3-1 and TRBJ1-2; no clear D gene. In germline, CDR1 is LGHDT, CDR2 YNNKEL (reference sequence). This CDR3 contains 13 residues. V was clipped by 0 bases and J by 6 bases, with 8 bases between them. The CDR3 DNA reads TGTGCCAGCAGCCAAGATTTGGCGCATGGCTACACCTTC. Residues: CASSQDLAHGYTF.

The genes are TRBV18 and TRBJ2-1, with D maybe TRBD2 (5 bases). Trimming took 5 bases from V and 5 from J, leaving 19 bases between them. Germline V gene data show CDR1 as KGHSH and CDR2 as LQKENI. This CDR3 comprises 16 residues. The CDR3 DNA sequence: TGTGCCAGCTCATCAACGGAGGAAAATATTCACAATGAGCAGTTCTTC. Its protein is CASSSTEENIHNEQFF.

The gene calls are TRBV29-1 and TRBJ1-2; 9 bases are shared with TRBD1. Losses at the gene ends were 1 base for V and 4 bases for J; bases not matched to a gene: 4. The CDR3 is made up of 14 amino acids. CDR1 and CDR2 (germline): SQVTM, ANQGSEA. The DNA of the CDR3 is TGCAGCGTTGAAGGGGGACAGGGAGGCTATGGCTACACCTTC. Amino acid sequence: CSVEGGQGGYGYTF.

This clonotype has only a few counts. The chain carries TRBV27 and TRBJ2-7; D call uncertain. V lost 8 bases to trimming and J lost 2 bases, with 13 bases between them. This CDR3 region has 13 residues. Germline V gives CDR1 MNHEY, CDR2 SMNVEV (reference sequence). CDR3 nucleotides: TGTGCCAGCGCGTTGGCGTCCCCCTACGAGCAGTACTTC. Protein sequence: CASALASPYEQYF.

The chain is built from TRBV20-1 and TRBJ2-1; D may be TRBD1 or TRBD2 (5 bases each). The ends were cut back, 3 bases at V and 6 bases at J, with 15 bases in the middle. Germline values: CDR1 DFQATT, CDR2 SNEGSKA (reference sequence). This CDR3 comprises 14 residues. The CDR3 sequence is CSARYPGRGNEQFF. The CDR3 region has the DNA TGCAGTGCTAGGTACCCGGGAAGGGGCAATGAGCAGTTCTTC.

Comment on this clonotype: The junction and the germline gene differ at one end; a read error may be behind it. The CDR3: CASSKQANRGSNCGYTF. DNA of the CDR3: TGTGCCAGCAGCAAACAGGCAAACAGGGGATCTAACTGTGGCTACACCTTC. This chain connects TRBV7-2 to TRBJ1-2; 7 bases are shared with TRBD1. Germline V gives CDR1 SGHTA, CDR2 FQGNSA. CDR3 length equals 17 residues.

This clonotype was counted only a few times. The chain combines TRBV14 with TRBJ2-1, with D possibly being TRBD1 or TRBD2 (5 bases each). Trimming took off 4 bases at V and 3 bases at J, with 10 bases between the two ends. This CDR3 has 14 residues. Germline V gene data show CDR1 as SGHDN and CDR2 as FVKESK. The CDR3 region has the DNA TGTGCCAGCAGCCGCCGGGACGGCTACAATGAGCAGTTCTTC. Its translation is CASSRRDGYNEQFF.

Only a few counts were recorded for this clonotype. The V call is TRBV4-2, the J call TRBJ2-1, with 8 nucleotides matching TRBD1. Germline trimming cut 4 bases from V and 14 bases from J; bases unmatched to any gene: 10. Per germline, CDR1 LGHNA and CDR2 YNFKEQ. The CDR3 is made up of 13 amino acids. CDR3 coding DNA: TGTGCCAGCAGCCCGCCCGGACAGGGTGAAGAGTTCTTC. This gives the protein CASSPPGQGEEFF.

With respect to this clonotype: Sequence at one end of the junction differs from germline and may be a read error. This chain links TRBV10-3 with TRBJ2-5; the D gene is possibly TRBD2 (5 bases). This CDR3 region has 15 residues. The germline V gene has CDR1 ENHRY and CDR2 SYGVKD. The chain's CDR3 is CAVSPGGSYQETQYF. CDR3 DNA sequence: TGTGCCGTCAGCCCCGGAGGTTCGTACCAAGAGACCCAGTACTTC.

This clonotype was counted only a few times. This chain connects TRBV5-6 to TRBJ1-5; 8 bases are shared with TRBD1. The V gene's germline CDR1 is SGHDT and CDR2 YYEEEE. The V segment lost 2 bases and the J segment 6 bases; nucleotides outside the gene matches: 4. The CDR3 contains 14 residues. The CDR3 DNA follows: TGTGCCAGCAGCTTATCAGGGGGCAGTCAGCCCCAGCATTTT. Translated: CASSLSGGSQPQHF.

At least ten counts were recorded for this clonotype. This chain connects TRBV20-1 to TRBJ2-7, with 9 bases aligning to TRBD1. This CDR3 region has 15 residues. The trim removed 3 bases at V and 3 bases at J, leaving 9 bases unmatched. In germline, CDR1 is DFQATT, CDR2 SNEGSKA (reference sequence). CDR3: CSAREDRGTSYEQYF. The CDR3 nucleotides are TGCAGTGCTAGGGAGGACAGGGGTACTAGCTACGAGCAGTACTTC.